These T cell receptor beta chains were read from a single sample in a study of T cell changes during pregnancy in multiple sclerosis. Some clones are missing from TCRdb's copy, which holds only in-frame ones; the method was immunoSEQ multiplex PCR. The table records approximately 49,000 clones, around 89% of them present only once. The sequences come from peripheral blood, collected after pregnancy. The receptors derive from a female donor in good health, enrolled as a control in a pregnancy study. Both conserved end residues are trimmed from each CDR3.

V gene	J gene	CDR3 protein
TRBV7-3	TRBJ2-5	ASSLAGTGGETQY
TRBV19	TRBJ1-2	ASTQNYGYT
TRBV5-1	TRBJ2-3	ASRAGTLSTDTQY
TRBV5-5	TRBJ1-1	ASRPGGRENTEAF
TRBV5-8	TRBJ2-1	ASSLGEGESYNEQF
TRBV6-1	TRBJ2-1	AGRRGGRDGEQF
TRBV30	TRBJ1-1	AWSVGQRNTEAF
TRBV19	TRBJ1-1	ASRYQGNTEAF
TRBV5-6	TRBJ2-7	ASSLSPLTGGKTYEQY
TRBV28	TRBJ1-1	ASSLYEYRVDTEAF
TRBV14	TRBJ2-1	ASSFRVRQF
TRBV7-3	TRBJ2-1	ASSSMVGQPDNEQF
TRBV6-1	TRBJ2-3	ASSDGAGGSDTQY
TRBV30	TRBJ2-1	AWSGDRGPGNEQF
TRBV29-1	TRBJ2-7	SGGGTLYEQY
TRBV4-1	TRBJ2-2	ASSPKKGLAGGYDGELF
TRBV7-8	TRBJ2-7	ASSLRLAGGYEQY
TRBV4-2	TRBJ2-3	ASSPRTSGTDTQY
TRBV4-2	TRBJ2-7	ASSQPGQGSYEQY
TRBV4-1	TRBJ2-7	ASSQELARTYEQY
TRBV7-3	TRBJ2-2	ASSLIRWASGRAKSTGELF
TRBV7-9	TRBJ1-2	ASSLVASRYGYT
TRBV4-1	TRBJ1-5	ASSHQIPGQASNQPQH
TRBV19	TRBJ2-7	ASSIARDYEQY
TRBV5-6	TRBJ1-6	ASSRKTGIGNSPLH
TRBV4-1	TRBJ2-7	ASSQTFRDRAYEQY
TRBV5-5	TRBJ1-2	ASSLTGQGAKGYT
TRBV28	TRBJ1-1	ASSPQGLVEAF
TRBV6-1	TRBJ1-2	ASSESTGLAGYT
TRBV6-5	TRBJ1-2	ASSYSGQVYYGYT
TRBV18	TRBJ2-3	ASTELAGEDTQY
TRBV9	TRBJ1-1	ASSVGDNPKGAF
TRBV6-1	TRBJ1-3	ASSDGQSSGNTIY
TRBV6-6	TRBJ2-7	ASSSDGGWVYEQY
TRBV11-2	TRBJ1-1	ASSQTGGWNTEAF